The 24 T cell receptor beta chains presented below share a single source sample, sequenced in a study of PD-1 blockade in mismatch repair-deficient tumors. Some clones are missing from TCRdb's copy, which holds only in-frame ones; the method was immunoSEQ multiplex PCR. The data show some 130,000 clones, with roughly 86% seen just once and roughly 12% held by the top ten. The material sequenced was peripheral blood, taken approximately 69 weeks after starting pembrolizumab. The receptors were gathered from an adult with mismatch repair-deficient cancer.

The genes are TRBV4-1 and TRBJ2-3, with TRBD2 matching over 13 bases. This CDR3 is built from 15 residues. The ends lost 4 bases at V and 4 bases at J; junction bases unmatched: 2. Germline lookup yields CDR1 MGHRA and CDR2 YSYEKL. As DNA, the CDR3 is TGCGCCAGCAGCCGTACTAGCGGGAGGGCAGATACGCAGTATTTT. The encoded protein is CASSRTSGRADTQYF.

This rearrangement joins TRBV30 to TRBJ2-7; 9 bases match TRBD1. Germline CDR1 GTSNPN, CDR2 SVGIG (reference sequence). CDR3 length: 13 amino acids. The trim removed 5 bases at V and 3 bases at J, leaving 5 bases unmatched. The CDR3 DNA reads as TGTGCCTGGGAAACAGGGGGCCACTACGAGCAGTACTTC. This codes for CAWETGGHYEQYF.

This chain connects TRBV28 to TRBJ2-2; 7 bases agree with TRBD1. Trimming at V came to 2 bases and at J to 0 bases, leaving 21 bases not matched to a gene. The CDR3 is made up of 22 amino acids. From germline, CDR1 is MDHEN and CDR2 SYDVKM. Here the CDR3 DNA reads TGTGCCAGCAGTTTAGTCTCGTTTCCGGGACAGCGGTTCTATCCGAACACCGGGGAGCTGTTTTTT. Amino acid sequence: CASSLVSFPGQRFYPNTGELFF.

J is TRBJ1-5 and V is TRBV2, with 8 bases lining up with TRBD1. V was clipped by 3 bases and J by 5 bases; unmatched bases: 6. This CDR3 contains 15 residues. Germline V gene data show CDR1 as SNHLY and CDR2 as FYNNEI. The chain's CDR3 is CASSDRGRGDQPQHF. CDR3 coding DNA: TGTGCCAGCAGTGACAGGGGGCGCGGGGATCAGCCCCAGCATTTT.

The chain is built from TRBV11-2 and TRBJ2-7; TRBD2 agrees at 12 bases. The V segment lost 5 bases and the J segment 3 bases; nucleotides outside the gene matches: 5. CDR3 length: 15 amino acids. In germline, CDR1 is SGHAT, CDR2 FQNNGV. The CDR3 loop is CASSPRTSGNYEQYF. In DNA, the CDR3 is TGTGCCAGCAGCCCGAGGACTAGCGGGAACTACGAGCAGTACTTC.

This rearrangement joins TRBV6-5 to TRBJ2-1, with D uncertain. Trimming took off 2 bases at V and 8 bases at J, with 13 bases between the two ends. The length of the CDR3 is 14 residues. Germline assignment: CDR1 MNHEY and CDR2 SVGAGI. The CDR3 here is CASSYAPQTDEQFF. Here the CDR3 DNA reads TGTGCCAGCAGTTACGCCCCCCAAACGGATGAGCAGTTCTTC.

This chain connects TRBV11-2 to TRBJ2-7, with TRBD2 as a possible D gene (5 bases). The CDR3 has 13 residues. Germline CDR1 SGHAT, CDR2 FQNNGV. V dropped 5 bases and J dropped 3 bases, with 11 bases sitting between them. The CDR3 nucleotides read TGTGCCAGCAGCCCGAAAGACTACTACGAGCAGTACTTC. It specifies CASSPKDYYEQYF.

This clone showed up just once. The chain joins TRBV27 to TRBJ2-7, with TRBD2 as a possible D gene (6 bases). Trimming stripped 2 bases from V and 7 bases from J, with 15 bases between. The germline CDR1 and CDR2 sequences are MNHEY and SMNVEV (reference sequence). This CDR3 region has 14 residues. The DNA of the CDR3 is TGTGCCAGCAGTTTAGGGACTCGTTCTCTTGAGCAGTACTTC. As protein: CASSLGTRSLEQYF.

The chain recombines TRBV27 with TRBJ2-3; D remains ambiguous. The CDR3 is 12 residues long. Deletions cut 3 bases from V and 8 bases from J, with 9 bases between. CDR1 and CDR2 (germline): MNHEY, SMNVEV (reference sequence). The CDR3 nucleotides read TGTGCCAGCAGTTTGTATGGTGCTACGCAGTATTTT. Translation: CASSLYGATQYF.

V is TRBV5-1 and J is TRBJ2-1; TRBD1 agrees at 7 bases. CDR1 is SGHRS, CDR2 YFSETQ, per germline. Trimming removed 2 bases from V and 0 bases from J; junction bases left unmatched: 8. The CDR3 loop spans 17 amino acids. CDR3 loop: CASSFTGVIGSYNEQFF. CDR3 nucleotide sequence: TGCGCCAGCAGCTTTACAGGGGTCATTGGCTCCTACAATGAGCAGTTCTTC.

CDR3 in amino acids: CASSDGQGFYEQYF. CDR3 in DNA: TGTGCCAGTAGTGATGGACAGGGCTTCTACGAGCAGTACTTC. The genes are TRBV19 and TRBJ2-7; 8 bases are a match to TRBD1. Germline V gene data show CDR1 as LNHDA and CDR2 as SQIVND (reference sequence). CDR3 length equals 14 residues. The trim removed 5 bases at V and 3 bases at J, leaving 6 bases unmatched.

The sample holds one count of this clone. CDR3 residues: CASTEDHYEQYF. Here the CDR3 DNA reads TGTGCCAGCACAGAAGACCACTACGAGCAGTACTTC. The J gene is TRBJ2-7, the V gene TRBV6-1; D gene ambiguous. Germline V lookup: CDR1 MNHNS, CDR2 SASEGT. Trimming stripped 7 bases from V and 3 bases from J, with 10 bases between. The CDR3 spans 12 residues.

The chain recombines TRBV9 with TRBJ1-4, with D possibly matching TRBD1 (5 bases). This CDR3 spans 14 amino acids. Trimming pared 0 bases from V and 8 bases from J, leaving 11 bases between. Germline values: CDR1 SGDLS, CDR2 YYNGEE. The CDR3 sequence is CASSVVWGLEKLFF. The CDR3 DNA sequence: TGTGCCAGCAGCGTAGTATGGGGCCTGGAAAAACTGTTTTTT.

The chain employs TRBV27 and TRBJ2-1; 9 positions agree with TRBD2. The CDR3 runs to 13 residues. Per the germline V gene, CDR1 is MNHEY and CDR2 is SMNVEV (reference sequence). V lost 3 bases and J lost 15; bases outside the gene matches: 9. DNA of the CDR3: TGTGCCAGCAGTTTTCGGGGCGGGAGGGCCTCGTTCTTC. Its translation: CASSFRGGRASFF.

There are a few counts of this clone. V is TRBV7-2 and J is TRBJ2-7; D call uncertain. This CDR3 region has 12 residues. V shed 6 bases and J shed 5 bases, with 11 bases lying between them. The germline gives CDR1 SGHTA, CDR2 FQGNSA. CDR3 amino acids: CASSYRAHEQYF. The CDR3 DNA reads TGTGCCAGCAGTTATAGGGCCCACGAGCAGTACTTC.

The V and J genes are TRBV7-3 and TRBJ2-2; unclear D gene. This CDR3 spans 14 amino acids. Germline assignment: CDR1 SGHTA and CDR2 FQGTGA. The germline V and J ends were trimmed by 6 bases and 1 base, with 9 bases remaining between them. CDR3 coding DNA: TGTGCCAGCAGTCCTAGTGAGAACACCGGGGAGCTGTTTTTT. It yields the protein CASSPSENTGELFF.

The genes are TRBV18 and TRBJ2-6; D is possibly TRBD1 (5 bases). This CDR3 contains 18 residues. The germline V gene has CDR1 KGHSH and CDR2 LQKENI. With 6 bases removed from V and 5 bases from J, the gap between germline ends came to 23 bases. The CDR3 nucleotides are TGTGCCAGCTCTCTATCCTCTGCCTCCCCAGGGAGGGCCAACGTCCTGACTTTC. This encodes CASSLSSASPGRANVLTF.

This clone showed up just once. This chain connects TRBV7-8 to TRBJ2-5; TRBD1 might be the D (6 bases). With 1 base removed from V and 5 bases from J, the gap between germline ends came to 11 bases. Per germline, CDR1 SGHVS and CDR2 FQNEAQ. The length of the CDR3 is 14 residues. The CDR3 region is CASSLVWGRETQYF. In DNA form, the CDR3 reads TGTGCCAGCAGCTTAGTATGGGGGCGGGAGACCCAGTACTTC.

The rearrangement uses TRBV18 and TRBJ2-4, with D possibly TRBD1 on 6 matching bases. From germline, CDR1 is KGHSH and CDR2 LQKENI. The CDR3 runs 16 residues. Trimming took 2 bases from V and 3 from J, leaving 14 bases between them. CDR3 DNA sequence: TGTGCCAGCTCACCAACTCAGGGGATAGGCAAAAACATTCAGTACTTC. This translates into CASSPTQGIGKNIQYF.

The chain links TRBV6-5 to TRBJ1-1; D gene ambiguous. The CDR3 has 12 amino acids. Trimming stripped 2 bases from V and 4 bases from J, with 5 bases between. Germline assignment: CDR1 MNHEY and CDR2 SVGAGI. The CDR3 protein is CASSYAGTEAFF. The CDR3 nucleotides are TGTGCCAGCAGTTACGCCGGCACTGAAGCTTTCTTT.

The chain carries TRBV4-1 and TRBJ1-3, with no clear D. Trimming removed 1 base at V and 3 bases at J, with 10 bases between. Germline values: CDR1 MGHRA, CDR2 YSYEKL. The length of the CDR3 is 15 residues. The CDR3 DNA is TGCGCCAGCAGCCAAGGGCCGGGCGGTGGAAACACCATATATTTT. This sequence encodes CASSQGPGGGNTIYF.

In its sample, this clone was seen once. The chain's CDR3 is CASSGGTGRADTQYF. As DNA, the CDR3 is TGCGCCAGCAGTGGTGGGACAGGGAGAGCAGATACGCAGTATTTT. This rearrangement joins TRBV10-1 to TRBJ2-3; TRBD1 matches 9 bases. Germline loops: CDR1 WNHNN, CDR2 SYGVQD (reference sequence). Trimming took 4 bases from V and 4 from J; bases not matched to a gene: 6. This CDR3 contains 15 residues.

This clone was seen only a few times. As DNA, the CDR3 is TGTGCCAGCAGCTTGTGGGGGGCTGGATCCTACAATGAGCAGTTCTTC. Its protein is CASSLWGAGSYNEQFF. V usage is TRBV5-4 and J usage is TRBJ2-1; the D gene could be TRBD1 or TRBD2 (6 bases each). CDR3 length: 16 amino acids. Trimming removed 1 base from V and 1 base from J, with 12 bases in between. Germline values: CDR1 SGHNT, CDR2 YYREEE (reference sequence).

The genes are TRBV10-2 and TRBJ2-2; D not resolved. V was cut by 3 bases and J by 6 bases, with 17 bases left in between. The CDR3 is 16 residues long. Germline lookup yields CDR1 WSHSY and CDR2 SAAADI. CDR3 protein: CASSDLGRNGPGELFF. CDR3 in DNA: TGCGCCAGCAGTGATCTTGGCAGGAACGGACCCGGGGAGCTGTTTTTT.